The 18 T cell receptor beta chains below come from one sample, sequenced in a study of radiotherapy plus CTLA-4 blockade in lung cancer (dated by TCRdb to the late 2010s). The library relied on the immunoSEQ multiplex PCR assay. This is the immuneACCESS table as TCRdb keeps it, with only in-frame sequences that have V and J called. A part of the clones is gone; compared with another copy, unresolved V genes explain less than half, and the rest is unexplained. The sample contains about 80,000 clones, under 85% of them found a single time. Clones ranked in the top ten supply about 0.79% of the sample. The sequencing here drew on peripheral blood, taken from a patient treated with radiotherapy plus ipilimumab. These receptors were obtained from a human donor with non-small cell lung cancer who had stable disease on radiotherapy plus ipilimumab.

The chain couples TRBV5-1 to TRBJ2-7; 7 nucleotides match TRBD1. The length of the CDR3 is 14 residues. Germline assignment: CDR1 SGHRS and CDR2 YFSETQ. The V segment lost 4 bases and the J segment 7 bases; nucleotides outside the gene matches: 11. The chain's CDR3 is CASSPDRTRGEQYF. The CDR3 nucleotides read TGCGCCAGCAGCCCGGACAGGACCCGAGGGGAGCAGTACTTC.

The chain has TRBV12-5 and TRBJ2-3, with 12 bases lining up with TRBD2. Looked up from germline, CDR1 is LGHNT and CDR2 is FRNRAP. This CDR3 spans 16 amino acids. Unmatched junction bases numbered 4, after V lost 1 base and J lost 5 bases. CDR3 sequence reads: CASGLASGGDGDTQYF. The DNA for the CDR3 is TGTGCTAGTGGTTTGGCTAGCGGGGGGGACGGAGATACGCAGTATTTT.

This chain links TRBV6-9 with TRBJ1-2, with unresolved D. V was shortened by 5 bases and J by 4 bases, with 23 bases between the two germline ends. CDR1 MNHGY and CDR2 SVAAGI come from the germline V gene. The CDR3 is 17 amino acids. The DNA of the CDR3 is TGTGCCAGCAGTGGCCTTAAGCCCTACGGAAAGGCCTATGGCTACACCTTC. It encodes CASSGLKPYGKAYGYTF.

V gene TRBV6-5 combines with J gene TRBJ1-2; possible D gene TRBD1, 5 bases. The germline CDR1 and CDR2 sequences are MNHEY and SVGAGI. This CDR3 comprises 14 residues. Trimming took off 5 bases at V and 7 bases at J, with 17 bases between the two ends. The CDR3 nucleotides read TGTGCCAGCAGTGAAGTACTCAGGGACGGTGGCTACACCTTC. This sequence encodes CASSEVLRDGGYTF.

V usage is TRBV7-3 and J usage is TRBJ2-2; 11 nucleotides agree with TRBD2. The CDR3 is 16 residues long. V lost 4 bases, J lost 5 bases, and 6 bases stayed unmatched. Germline CDR1 SGHTA, CDR2 FQGTGA. For the CDR3, the DNA is TGTGCCAGCAGCTATACTAGCGGGAGTCTAACCGGGGAGCTGTTTTTT. It is translated as CASSYTSGSLTGELFF.

The V call is TRBV9, the J call TRBJ1-2, with D perhaps TRBD1 (5 bases). The CDR3 is 13 residues long. The germline V gene has CDR1 SGDLS and CDR2 YYNGEE. V was clipped by 4 bases and J by 8 bases, with 15 bases between them. In DNA form, the CDR3 reads TGTGCCAGCAGCAACAAGACAGTGGGAGGCTACACCTTC. The encoded protein is CASSNKTVGGYTF.

The gene calls are TRBV11-3 and TRBJ2-3, with D unclear. The CDR3 extends over 12 amino acids. Per germline, CDR1 SGHNT and CDR2 YENEEA. V lost 5 bases and J 3 bases, leaving 6 bases between the germline ends. The CDR3 protein is CASSDGTDTQYF. The CDR3, as DNA: TGTGCCAGCAGCGACGGGACAGATACGCAGTATTTT.

J is TRBJ2-3 and V is TRBV2; 12 bases line up with TRBD2. CDR1 and CDR2 from the germline V gene are SNHLY and FYNNEI. J lost 8 bases, V lost 2 bases, and 5 bases had no gene match. The CDR3 has 15 residues. CDR3 residues: CASSELAGGTATQYF. CDR3 nucleotide sequence: TGTGCCAGCAGTGAACTAGCGGGGGGGACGGCTACGCAGTATTTT.

This clone occurred a few times. The V call is TRBV28, the J call TRBJ2-2, with D tentatively TRBD2 (6 bases). The CDR3 is 15 amino acids. Trimming cost V 1 base and J 7 bases, with 13 bases left between them. CDR1 MDHEN and CDR2 SYDVKM come from the germline V gene. This CDR3 is CASSLFFREVGELFF. CDR3 sequence (DNA): TGTGCCAGCAGTTTATTTTTCAGGGAGGTCGGGGAGCTGTTTTTT.

The V gene is TRBV7-9, the J gene TRBJ2-3; tentatively, D is TRBD1 or TRBD2 (5 bases each). This CDR3 comprises 13 residues. V lost 4 bases to trimming and J lost 8 bases, with 13 bases between them. The germline CDR1 and CDR2 sequences are SEHNR and FQNEAQ (reference sequence). The CDR3, as DNA: TGTGCCAGCAGCTCCCCGGGGCGCCCTACGCAGTATTTT. Translating it yields CASSSPGRPTQYF. Full variable domain (remainder filled in from reference TRBV7-9 and TRBJ2-3): DTGVSQNPRHKITKRGQNVTFRCDPISEHNRLYWYRQTLGQGPEFLTYFQNEAQLEKSRLLSDRFSAERPKGSFSTLEIQRTEQGDSAMYLCASSSPGRPTQYFGPGTRLTVL.

J is TRBJ2-7 and V is TRBV5-6, with 7 bases lining up with TRBD2. Germline trimming cut 1 base from V and 5 bases from J; bases unmatched to any gene: 9. This CDR3 is built from 15 residues. Germline CDR1 and CDR2: SGHDT and YYEEEE. The DNA of the CDR3 is TGTGCCAGCAGCTTGTCCTCTAGCGGCCCGAACGAGCAGTACTTC. This sequence encodes CASSLSSSGPNEQYF.

The V gene is TRBV28, the J gene TRBJ2-7; D is undetermined. Trimming cost V 5 bases and J 2 bases, with 10 bases left between them. The CDR3 consists of 13 residues. The germline CDR1 and CDR2 sequences are MDHEN and SYDVKM. CDR3 residues: CASSPPVTYEQYF. Here the CDR3 DNA reads TGTGCCAGCAGTCCTCCAGTGACCTACGAGCAGTACTTC.

A single count supports this clone. V gene TRBV18 combines with J gene TRBJ2-5; D is uncertain. V was cut by 4 bases and J by 3 bases, with 3 bases left in between. CDR1 is KGHSH and CDR2 is LQKENI in the germline V gene. The CDR3 is 11 amino acids. CDR3 in amino acids: CASSLEETQYF. In DNA form, the CDR3 reads TGTGCCAGCTCACTGGAAGAGACCCAGTACTTC.

This chain uses TRBV7-2 with TRBJ2-2, with a possible D match to TRBD2 (5 bases). Germline V lookup: CDR1 SGHTA, CDR2 FQGNSA. CDR3 length: 16 residues. V lost 3 bases to trimming and J lost 4 bases, with 15 bases between them. CDR3 protein: CASSFSGKVITGELFF. The DNA of the CDR3 is TGTGCCAGCAGCTTCTCCGGGAAGGTGATCACCGGGGAGCTGTTTTTT.

The chain has TRBV7-6 and TRBJ1-1; the D is unclear. CDR1 is SGHVS and CDR2 is FNYEAQ in the germline V gene. V was clipped by 1 base and J by 0 bases, with 12 bases between them. The CDR3 runs to 16 residues. CDR3 residues: CASSLGAATMNTEAFF. DNA for the CDR3: TGTGCCAGCAGCTTAGGTGCAGCTACCATGAACACTGAAGCTTTCTTT.

This chain connects TRBV11-1 to TRBJ1-1, with D possibly matching TRBD1 (5 bases). Germline V gene sequence: CDR1 SGHAT, CDR2 FQDESV (reference sequence). The CDR3 is 12 residues long. V lost 9 bases and J 4 bases, leaving 12 bases between the germline ends. The CDR3 DNA reads as TGTGCCAGTTCAGCAGGGTCCACTGAAGCTTTCTTT. This encodes CASSAGSTEAFF. The full variable domain, in which reference TRBV11-1 and TRBJ1-1 provide the parts outside the CDR3, is EAEVAQSPRYKITEKSQAVAFWCDPISGHATLYWYRQILGQGPELLVQFQDESVVDDSQLPKDRFSAERLKGVDSTLKIQPAELGDSAMYLCASSAGSTEAFFGQGTRLTVV.

The sample holds one count of this clone. The genes are TRBV18 and TRBJ1-1; possibly TRBD1 for D (5 bases). Germline CDR1 and CDR2: KGHSH and LQKENI. The CDR3 contains 14 residues. V lost 6 bases and J 2 bases, leaving 13 bases between the germline ends. CDR3: CASSGGVSNTEAFF. CDR3 DNA sequence: TGTGCCAGCTCCGGGGGGGTTTCCAACACTGAAGCTTTCTTT.

V usage is TRBV11-3 and J usage is TRBJ2-3, with D hard to call. The length of the CDR3 is 14 residues. The V and J ends lost 4 bases and 2 bases respectively, with 10 bases between them. Germline V gives CDR1 SGHNT, CDR2 YENEEA. CDR3: CASSSPRNTDTQYF. The CDR3 nucleotides are TGTGCCAGCAGCTCACCAAGAAACACAGATACGCAGTATTTT.